The clone carrying this TCR beta chain showed up just once. What it binds is unknown. This sample is drawn from a study of shared clonotypes between healthy human individuals. Study-level points and caveats: Few donors limited the genetic and exposure-history diversity represented. The authors expected sequencing depth to affect clonotype sharing among donors.

The authors divided CD4+ cells into CD45RA+ naive and CD45RA-negative memory subsets. Assay execution proceeded at the deep level. The assay was immunoSEQ multiplex PCR, and TCRdb's table has in-frame clones only and misses some. The sample lists about 1.5 million clones, roughly 96% occurring once. The CDR3 contains 11 residues. Trimming cost V 3 bases and J 6 bases; bases outside gene matches: 2. Germline CDR1 and CDR2: GTSNPN and SVGIG (reference sequence). The rearrangement joins TRBV30 to TRBJ2-7, with 7 positions matching TRBD2. What was sequenced was naive CD4+ T cells sorted from blood. Subset here: CD45RA+ positively selected. The clonotype comes from a man aged 25-45 years in good health. The DNA for the CDR3 is TGTGCCTGGAGACTAGCGACCGAGCAGTACTTC. Translated: CAWRLATEQYF.